Below, one T cell receptor (beta chain) is given with its context. These data come from a study of blood T cell repertoires in COVID-19. In the study overall: COVID-19 samples from acute and convalescent phases originated in the United States, Italy and Spain. The cDNA or gDNA used as material had been derived from T cells, B-cell-depleted T cells, or PBMCs.

Trimming removed 0 bases at V and 4 bases at J, with 7 bases between. The CDR3 contains 14 residues. The V gene's germline CDR1 is LGHNA and CDR2 YNFKEQ. In the source study's methods: The authors estimated nucleated cell counts from reference gene primer amplification. Generated by immunoSEQ multiplex PCR, the TCRdb table keeps only in-frame clones and is missing some. V and J calls and clone size are copied from that table; D and trimming were computed from the DNA. The profile shows 95,000 to 130,000 clones, just under 85% of them singletons. The chain is built from TRBV4-2 and TRBJ1-5; D unclear. The sequencing sample was made of peripheral blood. This sequence was found in a man in his 70s with active or convalescent COVID-19. The CDR3 nucleotides read TGTGCCAGCAGCCAAGAAGCGGCTAATCAGCCCCAGCATTTT. Protein product: CASSQEAANQPQHF.